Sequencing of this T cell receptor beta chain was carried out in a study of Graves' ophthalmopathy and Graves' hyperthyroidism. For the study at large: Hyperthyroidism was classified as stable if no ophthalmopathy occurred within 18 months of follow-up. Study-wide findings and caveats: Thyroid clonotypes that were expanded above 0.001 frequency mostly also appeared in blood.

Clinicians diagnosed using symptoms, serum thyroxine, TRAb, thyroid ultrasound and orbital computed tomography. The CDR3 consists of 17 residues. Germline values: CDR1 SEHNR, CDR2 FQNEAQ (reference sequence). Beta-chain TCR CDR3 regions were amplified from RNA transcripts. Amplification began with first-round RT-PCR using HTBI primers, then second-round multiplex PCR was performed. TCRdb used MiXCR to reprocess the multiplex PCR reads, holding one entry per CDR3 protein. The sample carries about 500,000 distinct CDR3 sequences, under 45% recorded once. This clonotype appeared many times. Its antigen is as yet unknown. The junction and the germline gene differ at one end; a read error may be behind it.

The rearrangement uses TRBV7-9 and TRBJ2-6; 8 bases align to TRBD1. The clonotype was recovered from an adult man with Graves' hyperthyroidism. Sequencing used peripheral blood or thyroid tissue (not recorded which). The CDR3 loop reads CASSRLGTGSRANVLTF. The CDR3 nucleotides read TGTGCCAGCAGCCGTTTAGGGACAGGCTCTCGGGCCAACGTCCTGACTTTC.